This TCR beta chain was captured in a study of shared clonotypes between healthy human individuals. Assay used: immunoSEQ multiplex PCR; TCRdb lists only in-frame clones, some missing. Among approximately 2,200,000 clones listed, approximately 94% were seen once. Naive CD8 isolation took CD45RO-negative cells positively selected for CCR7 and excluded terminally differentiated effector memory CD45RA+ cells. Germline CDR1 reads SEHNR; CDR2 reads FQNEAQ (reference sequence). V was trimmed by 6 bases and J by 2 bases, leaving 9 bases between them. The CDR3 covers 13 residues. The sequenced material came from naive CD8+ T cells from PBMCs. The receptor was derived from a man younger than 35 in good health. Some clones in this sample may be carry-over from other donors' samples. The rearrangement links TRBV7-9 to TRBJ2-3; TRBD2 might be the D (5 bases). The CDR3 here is CASRPGNTDTQYF. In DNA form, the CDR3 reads TGTGCCAGCAGGCCGGGGAACACAGATACGCAGTATTTT.